Reported below is one T cell receptor beta chain. Under the authors' procedure: Estimation of nucleated cell counts relied on the amplification of reference gene primers. Method: immunoSEQ multiplex PCR; TCRdb's copy keeps in-frame clones and lacks some. Clonal size and the V and J genes are those of that table, whereas D and trimming came from the DNA. The table has roughly 230,000 clones, around 83% seen once; the top ten hold around 0.98%. V shed 3 bases and J 11 bases; nucleotides not matched to a gene: 9. CDR1 MNHNS and CDR2 SASEGT come from the germline V gene. CDR3 length: 13 amino acids. These data come from a study of blood T cell repertoires in COVID-19. Whole-study context: Spain, Italy and the United States supplied samples that represented acute and convalescent COVID-19. In each case, the material was cDNA or gDNA derived from T cells, B-cell-depleted T cells, or PBMCs.

The chain has TRBV6-1 and TRBJ1-1; 7 positions match TRBD1. Sequenced material: peripheral blood. The source of this sequence is a man between 35 and 55 years old with acute or convalescent COVID-19. CDR3 region: CASSDRTGWEAFF. As DNA, the CDR3 is TGTGCCAGCAGTGATCGGACAGGCTGGGAGGCTTTCTTT.